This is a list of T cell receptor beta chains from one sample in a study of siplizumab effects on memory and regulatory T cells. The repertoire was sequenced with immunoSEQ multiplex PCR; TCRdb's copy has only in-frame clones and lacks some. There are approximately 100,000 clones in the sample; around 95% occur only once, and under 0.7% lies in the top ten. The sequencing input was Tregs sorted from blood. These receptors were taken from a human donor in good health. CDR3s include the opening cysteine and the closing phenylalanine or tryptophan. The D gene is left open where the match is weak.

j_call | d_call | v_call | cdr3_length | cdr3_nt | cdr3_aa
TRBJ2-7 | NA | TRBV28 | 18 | TGTGCCAGCAATAGGGGGGCTTCCACAGGGGGACTAGCCTACGAGCAGTACTTC | CASNRGASTGGLAYEQYF
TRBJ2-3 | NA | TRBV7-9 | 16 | TGTGCCAGCAGCTTAGCCGCGCTTCCCCCCGCAGATACGCAGTATTTT | CASSLAALPPADTQYF
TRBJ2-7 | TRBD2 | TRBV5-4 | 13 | TGTGCCAGCAGCTTGGTGGCGGGAGGGCTAGAGTACTTC | CASSLVAGGLEYF
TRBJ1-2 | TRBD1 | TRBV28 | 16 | TGTGCCAGCAGTCCTGGACAGGGGGCGCGCGTCTATGGCTACACCTTC | CASSPGQGARVYGYTF
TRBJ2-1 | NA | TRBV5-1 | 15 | TGCGCCAGCAGCTTTACAGGGTTTGGGTACGGTGAGCAGTTCTTC | CASSFTGFGYGEQFF
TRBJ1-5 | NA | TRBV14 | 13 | TGTGCCAGCAGCCAACATTCGGACCAGCCCCAGCATTTT | CASSQHSDQPQHF
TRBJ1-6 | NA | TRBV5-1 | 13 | TGCGCCAGCAGCTCCCGAGAGGGATCCCCCCTCCACTTT | CASSSREGSPLHF
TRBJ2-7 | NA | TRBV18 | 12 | TGTGCCAGCTCGCCCCAGGGGAACGAGCAGTACTTC | CASSPQGNEQYF
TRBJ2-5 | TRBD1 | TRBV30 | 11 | TGTGCCTGGCGACAGGGGGAGACCCAGTACTTC | CAWRQGETQYF
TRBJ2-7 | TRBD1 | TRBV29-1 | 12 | TGCAGCGTTGATCCAGGGGGCGACGAGCAGTACTTC | CSVDPGGDEQYF
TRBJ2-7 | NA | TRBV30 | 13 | TGTGCCTGGAGTGTTACAGGGTTAAACGAGCAGTACTTC | CAWSVTGLNEQYF
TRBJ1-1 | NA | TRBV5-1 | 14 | TGCGCCAGCAGCTTGGATGCGGGAAACACTGAAGCTTTCTTT | CASSLDAGNTEAFF
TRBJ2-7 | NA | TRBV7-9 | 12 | TGTGCCAGCACGAAACAGGGCTACGAGCAGTACTTC | CASTKQGYEQYF
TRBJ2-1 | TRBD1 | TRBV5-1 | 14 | TGCGCCAGCAGCGGACAGGGTTCCTACAATGAGCAGTTCTTC | CASSGQGSYNEQFF
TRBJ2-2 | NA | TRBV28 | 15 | TGTGCCAGCGGAAACGGAGGGTACAACACCGGGGAGCTGTTTTTT | CASGNGGYNTGELFF
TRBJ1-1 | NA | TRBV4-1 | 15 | TGCGCCAGCAGCCCCACGAGTCTACAGAACACTGAAGCTTTCTTT | CASSPTSLQNTEAFF
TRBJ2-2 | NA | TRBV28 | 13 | TGTGCCAGCGGGGTTCAAGATACCGGGGAGCTGTTTTTT | CASGVQDTGELFF
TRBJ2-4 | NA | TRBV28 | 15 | TGTGCCAGCAGCATTCAGGGATCGGGCAAAAACATTCAGTACTTC | CASSIQGSGKNIQYF
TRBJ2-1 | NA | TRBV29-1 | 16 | TGCAGCGTTGTAAAACCGCCGGACTCCGTCTACAATGAGCAGTTCTTC | CSVVKPPDSVYNEQFF
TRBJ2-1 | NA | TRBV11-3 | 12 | TGTGCCAGCAGTTCCCGACACGGACTTCGGTTCTTC | CASSSRHGLRFF